Detailed here is one T cell receptor beta chain. Its cognate antigen is unknown. These data belong to a study of cytomegalovirus exposure and HLA in healthy donors. Regarding the study as a whole: Analysis was carried out at a later point, and it linked a missense DCLRE1C variant to TCR beta V- and J-gene trimming. In a later analysis, several top co-occurrence clusters appeared linked to parvovirus B19, influenza, CMV and Epstein-Barr virus. Some TCR beta chains (over 150 of them) were listed as cytomegalovirus-associated. Presence/absence analyses treated sequencing depth as roughly uniform across donors.

Amplification used 60 Vbeta primers and 13 Jbeta primers. Clones were read by immunoSEQ multiplex PCR, and TCRdb kept only the in-frame ones, dropping some. The repertoire holds 40,000 to 55,000 clones, with roughly 80% as singletons. The CDR3 extends over 16 amino acids. Between the trimmed V and J ends, which lost 0 bases and 1 base, there was a span of 12 bases. The germline gives CDR1 SGDLS, CDR2 YYNGEE. The chain recombines TRBV9 with TRBJ2-3; no definite D call. This receptor was taken from a woman in her thirties or forties in good health and CMV-seropositive. Sequenced material: PBMCs. CDR3 sequence (DNA): TGTGCCAGCAGCGTAGGAGCCGGGTCCGGCACAGATACGCAGTATTTT. As protein: CASSVGAGSGTDTQYF.